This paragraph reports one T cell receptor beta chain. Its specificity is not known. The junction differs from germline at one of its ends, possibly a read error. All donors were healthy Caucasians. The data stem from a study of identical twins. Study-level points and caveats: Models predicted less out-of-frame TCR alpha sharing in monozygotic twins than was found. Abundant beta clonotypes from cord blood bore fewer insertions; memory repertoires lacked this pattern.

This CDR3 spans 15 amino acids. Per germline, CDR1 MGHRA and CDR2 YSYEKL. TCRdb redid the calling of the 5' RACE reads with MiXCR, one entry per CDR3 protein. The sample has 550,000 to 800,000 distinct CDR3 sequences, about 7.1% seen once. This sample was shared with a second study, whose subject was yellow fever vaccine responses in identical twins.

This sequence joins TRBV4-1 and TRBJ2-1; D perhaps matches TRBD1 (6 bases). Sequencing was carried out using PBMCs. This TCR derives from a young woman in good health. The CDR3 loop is CASTQTGTTNNEQFF. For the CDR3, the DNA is TGCGCCAGCACCCAAACCGGGACAACAAACAATGAGCAGTTCTTC.